What follows is one T cell receptor beta chain and its context. The antigen remains undetermined. 60 Vbeta and 13 Jbeta primers were used in PCR. Some clones are missing from TCRdb's copy, which holds only in-frame ones; the method was immunoSEQ multiplex PCR. The sample data list about 200,000 clones. The data belong to a study of cytomegalovirus exposure and HLA in healthy donors. The CDR3 length is 15 residues. Germline V gene sequence: CDR1 MNHNY, CDR2 SVGAGI (reference sequence). With 7 bases removed from V and 0 bases from J, the gap between germline ends came to 14 bases. Study observations and caveats: Several of the most significant clusters appeared linked to common viral pathogens, based on a later analysis. Earlier analysis found most TCR beta V segments productive about 87% or about 30% of the time.

The sample taken for sequencing was PBMCs. V and J are TRBV6-6 and TRBJ2-3; no reliable D call. This clonotype originated in a man younger than 45 in good health and CMV-seronegative. CDR3 protein: CASISRHTSTDTQYF. CDR3 DNA: TGTGCCAGCATCTCCCGACACACTAGCACAGATACGCAGTATTTT.